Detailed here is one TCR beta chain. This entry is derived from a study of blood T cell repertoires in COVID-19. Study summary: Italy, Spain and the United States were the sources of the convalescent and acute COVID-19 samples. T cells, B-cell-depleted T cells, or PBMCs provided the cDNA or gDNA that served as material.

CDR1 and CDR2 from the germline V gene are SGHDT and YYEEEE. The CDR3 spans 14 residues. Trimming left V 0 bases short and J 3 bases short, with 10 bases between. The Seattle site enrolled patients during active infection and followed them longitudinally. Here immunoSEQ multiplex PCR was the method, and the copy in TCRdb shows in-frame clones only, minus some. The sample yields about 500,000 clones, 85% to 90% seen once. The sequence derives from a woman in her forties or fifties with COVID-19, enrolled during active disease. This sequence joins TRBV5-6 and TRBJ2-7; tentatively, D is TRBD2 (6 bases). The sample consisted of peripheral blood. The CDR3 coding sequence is TGTGCCAGCAGCTTGGACGCGGGGTACTACGAGCAGTACTTC. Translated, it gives CASSLDAGYYEQYF.